This record concerns one TCR beta chain sequence. Relapse after autologous stem cell transplantation occurred in every patient, and brentuximab vedotin exposure varied. The length of the CDR3 is 15 residues. Germline lookup yields CDR1 MDHEN and CDR2 SYDVKM. J was trimmed by 2 bases and V by 6 bases; bases with no gene match: 8. The data stem from a study of PD-1 blockade in classical Hodgkin lymphoma. Using immunoSEQ multiplex PCR, the repertoire was profiled, and TCRdb retains in-frame clones only, with some absent. The table shows over 3,500 clones, with around 80% occurring only once. This TCR was sampled from a human donor with classical Hodgkin lymphoma. This chain joins TRBV28 and TRBJ1-2; TRBD1 matches at 8 bases. The sample here was peripheral blood mononuclear cells (PBMCs), taken at baseline. The CDR3 loop is CASRTQGALNYGYTF. In nucleotides, the CDR3 is TGTGCCAGCAGGACCCAGGGGGCGTTAAACTATGGCTACACCTTC.